This T cell receptor beta chain was recorded in a study of blood T cell repertoires in COVID-19. Background on the study: T cells, B-cell-depleted T cells, or PBMCs supplied cDNA or gDNA.

CDR1 is SGHAT and CDR2 is FQNNGV in the germline V gene. CDR3 length equals 15 residues. With 4 bases clipped from V and 9 bases from J, the junction kept 12 bases outside the gene matches. The method was immunoSEQ multiplex PCR; TCRdb's version includes in-frame clones alone and lacks a portion of them. The sample has 70,000 to 75,000 clones, roughly nine tenths seen once. Sequenced input: peripheral blood. The source is a human donor in a cohort sampled during active COVID-19. The gene calls are TRBV11-2 and TRBJ2-1, with 7 bases aligning to TRBD2. The CDR3 region has the DNA TGTGCCAGCAGCTCGGGCCCAGCGGGCGGGGGTGAGCAGTTCTTC. It encodes CASSSGPAGGGEQFF.